The 5 T cell receptor beta chains below all came from one sample that was sequenced in a study of blood T cells in healthy people across ages. Through a sample-barcoded 5' primer and a J-beta primer mix, a second PCR was run for about 6 to 11 cycles. MiXCR was run by TCRdb on the 5' RACE reads, yielding one entry per CDR3 protein. The data show 1.8 million or so distinct CDR3 sequences, roughly two fifths seen once. Sequenced material: blood. The receptors shown here come from a human donor in good health.

This chain joins TRBV5-1 and TRBJ2-3, with D unresolved. Germline assignment: CDR1 SGHRS and CDR2 YFSETQ. V lost 4 bases to trimming and J lost 2 bases, with 14 bases between them. The CDR3 is 15 residues long. CDR3 amino acids: CASSLVPEVTDTQYF. DNA of the CDR3: TGCGCCAGCAGCCTGGTCCCGGAAGTCACAGATACGCAGTATTTT.

This clonotype was detected ten times or more. The rearrangement joins TRBV7-3 to TRBJ2-7; TRBD1 is a possible D gene (5 bases). Germline V gene sequence: CDR1 SGHTA, CDR2 FQGTGA. CDR3 length: 14 residues. The ends were cut back, 4 bases at V and 1 base at J, with 11 bases in the middle. This CDR3 is CASSSTGTSYEQYF. DNA of the CDR3: TGTGCCAGCAGCTCCACAGGCACTTCCTACGAGCAGTACTTC. The complete variable domain, with remaining parts taken from reference TRBV7-3 and TRBJ2-7, reads GAGVSQTPSNKVTEKGKYVELRCDPISGHTALYWYRQSLGQGPEFLIYFQGTGAADDSGLPNDRFFAVRPEGSVSTLKIQRTERGDSAVYLCASSSTGTSYEQYFGPGTRLTVT.

The chain links TRBV5-1 to TRBJ2-7; D is ambiguous. This CDR3 spans 13 amino acids. The ends were cut back, 5 bases at V and 4 bases at J, with 13 bases in the middle. Per germline, CDR1 SGHRS and CDR2 YFSETQ. In DNA, the CDR3 is TGCGCCAGCAGGGTCGCAAGAGATTACGAGCAGTACTTC. Amino acids: CASRVARDYEQYF. The whole variable domain, remainder taken from reference TRBV5-1 and TRBJ2-7, is KAGVTQTPRYLIKTRGQQVTLSCSPISGHRSVSWYQQTPGQGLQFLFEYFSETQRNKGNFPGRFSGRQFSNSRSEMNVSTLELGDSALYLCASRVARDYEQYFGPGTRLTVT.

The rearrangement joins TRBV2 to TRBJ2-1; TRBD1 matches 8 bases. With V trimmed by 6 bases and J by 7 bases, 11 bases remained unmatched. The length of the CDR3 is 15 residues. CDR1 is SNHLY, CDR2 FYNNEI, per germline. The CDR3, as DNA: TGTGCCAGCAGCGCAGACAGGGGTCCGAGGAATGAGCAGTTCTTC. This encodes CASSADRGPRNEQFF. Based on the CDR3 plus reference TRBV2 and TRBJ2-1, the full variable domain is EPEVTQTPSHQVTQMGQEVILRCVPISNHLYFYWYRQILGQKVEFLVSFYNNEISEKSEIFDDQFSVERPDGSNFTLKIRSTKLEDSAMYFCASSADRGPRNEQFFGPGTRLTVL.

This clonotype occurred once. V usage is TRBV10-3 and J usage is TRBJ2-3; D unclear. The CDR3 loop spans 15 amino acids. V shed 0 bases and J shed 11 bases, with 18 bases lying between them. Germline V gene lookup returns CDR1 ENHRY and CDR2 SYGVKD. The CDR3 region has the DNA TGTGCCATCAGTGAGTCTTGGGTCCGCTCCTACGAGCAGTATTTT. Translating gives CAISESWVRSYEQYF.